The entry below describes one TCR beta chain. Germline CDR1 is SNHLY and CDR2 is FYNNEI. There are 12 residues in the CDR3. With V trimmed by 8 bases and J by 4 bases, 4 bases remained unmatched. The data originate from a study of blood T cell repertoires in COVID-19. Study in general: Samples representing acute and convalescent COVID-19 were sourced from the United States, Italy and Spain.

Original processing notes: Estimation of nucleated cell counts relied on the amplification of reference gene primers. Assay: immunoSEQ multiplex PCR; the TCRdb copy retains only in-frame clones and omits some. For V, J and clone size, that table is used; D and trimming come from the DNA. Here the sample spans approximately 170,000 clones, approximately 80% being singletons. This sequence originates from a woman in her forties or fifties with acute or convalescent COVID-19. Sequenced sample: peripheral blood. J is TRBJ1-1 and V is TRBV2; 7 bases are shared with TRBD1. The CDR3 sequence is CASRRTGTEAFF. DNA for the CDR3: TGTGCCAGCCGTCGGACAGGCACTGAAGCTTTCTTT.